A single T cell receptor beta chain is shown here with its context. These data are taken from a study of Ad26.COV2.S vaccination and SARS-CoV-2 variants. TCRdb's table, derived via immunoSEQ multiplex PCR, lists solely in-frame clones and lacks some. Of approximately 240,000 clones listed, approximately 88% are singletons. This sample's treatment: some 20 received Ad26.COV2.S at low or high dose, single or two shots; about five received placebo; per-sample allocation not given. Collection of the samples took place on day 63 after the first injection of vaccine or placebo. CDR3 length: 10 amino acids. Germline-derived CDR1 and CDR2 are SQVTM and ANQGSEA. The V end was cut by 8 bases, the J end by 5 bases, with 9 bases between.

The material sequenced was peripheral blood, taken in a trial of Ad26.COV2.S vaccine versus placebo. The rearrangement uses TRBV29-1 and TRBJ2-5; D is unresolved. The clonotype was recovered from a person aged 18-65 years who received the Ad26.COV2.S COVID-19 vaccine or a placebo. CDR3 in DNA: TGCAGCTCATACTTGGAGACCCAGTACTTC. Protein product: CSSYLETQYF. Supplemented by reference TRBV29-1 and TRBJ2-5, the full variable domain reads SAVISQKPSRDICQRGTSLTIQCQVDSQVTMMFWYRQQPGQSLTLIATANQGSEATYESGFVIDKFPISRPNLTFSTLTVSNMSPEDSSIYLCSSYLETQYFGPGTRLLVL.